These 8 T cell receptor beta chains came from one sample sequenced in a study of T cell changes during pregnancy in multiple sclerosis. The assay was immunoSEQ multiplex PCR, and TCRdb's table has in-frame clones only and misses some. The sample holds tens of thousands of clones, approximately 92% seen once. The sequencing used peripheral blood, collected after pregnancy. Receptors were obtained from a female donor with multiple sclerosis, enrolled in a pregnancy study.

The gene calls are TRBV6-4 and TRBJ1-5; 10 bases are a match to TRBD1. The CDR3 is made up of 14 amino acids. V shed 3 bases and J 6 bases; nucleotides not matched to a gene: 2. Germline V gives CDR1 MRHNA, CDR2 SNTAGT. CDR3 coding DNA: TGTGCCAGCAGTGAAGGGACAGGGGCTCAGCCCCAGCATTTT. It specifies CASSEGTGAQPQHF.

This sequence joins TRBV5-1 and TRBJ1-3, with a tentative D call TRBD1 (5 bases). The CDR3 contains 14 residues. V lost 2 bases, J lost 2 bases, and 8 bases lay in between. CDR1 and CDR2 from the germline V gene are SGHRS and YFSETQ. The CDR3 reads CASSFTGAGNTIYF. The DNA for the CDR3 is TGCGCCAGCAGCTTTACAGGCGCTGGAAACACCATATATTTT. The variable domain in full, with the rest retrieved from reference TRBV5-1 and TRBJ1-3, is KAGVTQTPRYLIKTRGQQVTLSCSPISGHRSVSWYQQTPGQGLQFLFEYFSETQRNKGNFPGRFSGRQFSNSRSEMNVSTLELGDSALYLCASSFTGAGNTIYFGEGSWLTVV.

V is TRBV5-4 and J is TRBJ1-5; D unclear. CDR3 length: 13 amino acids. Germline CDR1 reads SGHNT; CDR2 reads YYREEE (reference sequence). The germline V and J ends were trimmed by 3 bases and 6 bases, with 10 bases remaining between them. CDR3 DNA: TGTGCCAGCAGCTACCTACCGTCTCAGCCCCAGCATTTT. Translating gives CASSYLPSQPQHF.

The chain uses TRBV30 and TRBJ2-2; no reliable D call. CDR1 GTSNPN and CDR2 SVGIG come from the germline V gene (reference sequence). The germline V and J ends were trimmed by 4 bases and 3 bases, with 6 bases remaining between them. This CDR3 spans 12 amino acids. The CDR3 DNA reads as TGTGCCTGGACCCCCGACACCGGGGAGCTGTTTTTT. Protein: CAWTPDTGELFF.

The gene calls are TRBV5-4 and TRBJ2-3; TRBD2 matches 7 bases. Germline CDR1 SGHNT, CDR2 YYREEE (reference sequence). This CDR3 spans 14 amino acids. With V trimmed by 0 bases and J by 3 bases, 1 base remained unmatched. In DNA, the CDR3 is TGTGCCAGCAGCTTGGTGCGGGAGACAGATACGCAGTATTTT. Translated: CASSLVRETDTQYF.

The rearrangement joins TRBV5-4 to TRBJ2-2; possibly TRBD1 for D (5 bases). V was trimmed by 0 bases and J by 6 bases, leaving 15 bases between them. From germline, CDR1 is SGHNT and CDR2 YYREEE (reference sequence). CDR3 length: 16 amino acids. As DNA, the CDR3 is TGTGCCAGCAGCTTGGGAAGGGGCGCGCTACCCGGGGAGCTGTTTTTT. Translation: CASSLGRGALPGELFF.

V is TRBV11-2 and J is TRBJ2-4; D unresolved. V was shortened by 10 bases and J by 0 bases, with 28 bases between the two germline ends. Germline V CDR1 and CDR2: SGHAT, FQNNGV. The CDR3 length is 19 residues. The CDR3, as DNA: TGTGCCACCCGTCCGTTTCGGTCGTCGCGCCGACTAGCCAAAAACATTCAGTACTTC. It specifies CATRPFRSSRRLAKNIQYF.

V usage is TRBV30 and J usage is TRBJ2-7; 7 bases fit TRBD2. The CDR3 sequence is 15 residues long. V dropped 0 bases and J dropped 7; count of bases not matched to a gene: 12. Germline CDR1 GTSNPN, CDR2 SVGIG (reference sequence). CDR3 sequence (DNA): TGTGCCTGGAGTGTACTGGCGCGGCGGGGGTTAGAGCAGTACTTC. Translated, it gives CAWSVLARRGLEQYF.